The rows below give T cell receptor beta chains drawn from one sample of a study of cytomegalovirus exposure and HLA in healthy donors. Generated by immunoSEQ multiplex PCR, the TCRdb table keeps only in-frame clones and is missing some. Its table records roughly 60,000 clones. The sequenced sample was PBMCs. These receptors were taken from a woman aged 18-29 years in good health and CMV-seronegative. The conserved cysteine and the conserved F or W are not part of the CDR3 here.

TRBJ2-3	TRBV20-1	SASEGYTQY
TRBJ1-2	TRBV5-1	ASRTGTGASFGDYT
TRBJ2-1	TRBV6-5	ASRKRLSYNEQF
TRBJ2-1	TRBV11-3	ASSSSPGTTSYNEQF
TRBJ2-6	TRBV15	ATSPGQGPTYVLT
TRBJ1-2	TRBV30	AWSRGLLALTTYT
TRBJ2-7	TRBV6-5	ASSRTGFSAYEQY
TRBJ2-2	TRBV5-1	AGRESSTGELF
TRBJ2-3	TRBV9	ASSVVTSGLGTQY
TRBJ1-6	TRBV7-3	ASSSGTGGSPLH
TRBJ2-3	TRBV7-2	ASSLVRERQY
TRBJ2-7	TRBV18	ASSLTGRSAYEQY
TRBJ2-5	TRBV7-3	ASSLNSGRGGETQY
TRBJ1-1	TRBV5-1	ASSLQGHTEAF
TRBJ1-2	TRBV5-4	ASSFDYSPYGYT
TRBJ2-1	TRBV7-9	ASSQQGAGHEQF
TRBJ2-7	TRBV7-6	ASSPQQGTSVREQY
TRBJ1-2	TRBV6-1	ASSEQNYGYT
TRBJ1-1	TRBV20-1	SAPEAF
TRBJ2-1	TRBV29-1	SVEGQSDEQF
TRBJ1-2	TRBV9	ASSAWGEGDGYT
TRBJ2-7	TRBV6-5	ASTPTGTEYEQY
TRBJ2-3	TRBV5-1	ASSLGDTSGTDTQY
TRBJ2-1	TRBV28	ASSSPAGRSYNEQF
TRBJ1-6	TRBV7-2	ASSLAGRGASPLH
TRBJ2-5	TRBV7-9	ASTNGQEETQY
TRBJ2-3	TRBV28	ASRSRDRVSDTQY
TRBJ2-3	TRBV18	ASSNREDTQY
TRBJ1-1	TRBV5-1	ASSLGQGGGRTEAF
TRBJ2-7	TRBV5-6	ASSLVALEEQY
TRBJ2-7	TRBV28	ASSTGVHYEQY